A single sample gave rise to the 21 T cell receptor beta chains below, sequenced in a study of blood T cell dynamics during melanoma immunotherapy. Assay used: immunoSEQ multiplex PCR; TCRdb lists only in-frame clones, some missing. The sample lists thousands of clones; over 75% were seen once. Time point indicated: pre-treatment baseline. The sequences come from blood, collected from a patient treated with checkpoint blockade. These receptors originate from a human donor with melanoma.

The chain links TRBV5-6 to TRBJ2-7; 9 bases fit TRBD1. Germline trimming cut 0 bases from V and 10 bases from J; bases unmatched to any gene: 14. The germline CDR1 and CDR2 sequences are SGHDT and YYEEEE. The CDR3 length is 16 residues. CDR3 sequence: CASSLAEEWWGQGQYF. CDR3 coding DNA: TGTGCCAGCAGCTTGGCCGAGGAATGGTGGGGACAGGGACAGTACTTC. Supplemented by reference TRBV5-6 and TRBJ2-7, the full variable domain reads DAGVTQSPTHLIKTRGQQVTLRCSPKSGHDTVSWYQQALGQGPQFIFQYYEEEERQRGNFPDRFSGHQFPNYSSELNVNALLLGDSALYLCASSLAEEWWGQGQYFGPGTRLTVT.

This clone was recorded only once. Within the sample, other DNA sequences also encode this same CDR3. In nucleotides, the CDR3 is TGTGCCAGCCGGGGCAGGGGAGAAAACACCATATATTTT. This gives the protein CASRGRGENTIYF. The gene calls are TRBV9 and TRBJ1-3, with a tentative D call TRBD1 (6 bases). Per the germline V gene, CDR1 is SGDLS and CDR2 is YYNGEE. The V and J ends lost 7 bases and 6 bases respectively, with 14 bases between them. The CDR3 covers 13 residues.

This clone appeared once. The genes are TRBV4-3 and TRBJ1-6; 10 bases fit TRBD1. Germline V gene lookup returns CDR1 LGHNA and CDR2 YSLEER. CDR3 length equals 15 residues. The V segment lost 4 bases and the J segment 10 bases; nucleotides outside the gene matches: 7. In nucleotides, the CDR3 is TGCGCCAGCAGCCCTAGGACAGGGGGGTTCTCACCCCTCCACTTT. Translation: CASSPRTGGFSPLHF.

About this clone: One end of the junction fails to match germline, which may point to a read error. The V call is TRBV5-8, the J call TRBJ1-5; D call uncertain. This CDR3 region has 14 residues. CDR1 and CDR2 (germline): SGHTS, YDEGEE. The CDR3 reads CASNLVSGNQPQHF. As DNA, the CDR3 is TGTGCCAGCAACTTGGTTTCGGGCAATCAGCCCCAGCATTTT.

The rearrangement links TRBV5-6 to TRBJ2-5, with D possibly being TRBD1 (5 bases). This CDR3 has 14 amino acids. Trimming removed 0 bases from V and 5 bases from J, with 11 bases in between. Germline CDR1 and CDR2: SGHDT and YYEEEE. DNA of the CDR3: TGTGCCAGCAGCTTGGGGACATTACGGGAGACCCAGTACTTC. Encoded protein: CASSLGTLRETQYF.

The chain carries TRBV19 and TRBJ1-5; the D is unclear. Germline CDR1 LNHDA, CDR2 SQIVND (reference sequence). This CDR3 is 15 amino acids long. Trimming left V 4 bases short and J 1 base short, with 11 bases between. As DNA, the CDR3 is TGTGCCAGTAGTAGGGCTTGGAGCAGCAATCAGCCCCAGCATTTT. Its translation: CASSRAWSSNQPQHF. Looking up the rest from reference TRBV19 and TRBJ1-5 gives the full variable domain: DGGITQSPKYLFRKEGQNVTLSCEQNLNHDAMYWYRQDPGQGLRLIYYSQIVNDFQKGDIAEGYSVSREKKESFPLTVTSAQKNPTAFYLCASSRAWSSNQPQHFGDGTRLSIL.

V gene TRBV6-6 combines with J gene TRBJ1-4, with a possible D match to TRBD1 (5 bases). Germline V lookup: CDR1 MNHNY, CDR2 SVGAGI (reference sequence). CDR3 length equals 14 residues. V dropped 6 bases and J dropped 8 bases, with 16 bases sitting between them. The CDR3 coding sequence is TGTGCCAGCAGCGTTACAGGCCCAGGCGAAAAACTGTTTTTT. Translation: CASSVTGPGEKLFF.

This clone came up once. V and J are TRBV11-2 and TRBJ1-4, with D possibly being TRBD1 (6 bases). V was pared by 6 bases and J by 3 bases, with 14 bases between. The CDR3 sequence is 15 residues long. Looked up from germline, CDR1 is SGHAT and CDR2 is FQNNGV. CDR3 in DNA: TGTGCCAGCAGTCTCGACAGGAGTCCTAATGAAAAACTGTTTTTT. This translates into CASSLDRSPNEKLFF.

The chain uses TRBV6-5 and TRBJ1-4; the match to TRBD1 covers 7 bases. Germline CDR1 is MNHEY and CDR2 is SVGAGI. V gave up 2 bases and J gave up 10 bases; unmatched junction bases: 4. This CDR3 has 13 residues. The chain's CDR3 is CASSYTGEGKLFF. CDR3 DNA: TGTGCCAGCAGTTACACAGGGGAGGGAAAACTGTTTTTT.

This clone has a single count. This sequence joins TRBV27 and TRBJ2-3; a possible D gene is TRBD1 (5 bases). The germline V gene encodes CDR1 MNHEY and CDR2 SMNVEV (reference sequence). The V gene lost 4 bases and the J gene lost 7 bases, with 9 bases spanning the gap. The CDR3 has 12 residues. CDR3 DNA: TGTGCCAGCAGTTCTCAGGGTTATACGCAGTATTTT. The encoded protein is CASSSQGYTQYF.

The gene calls are TRBV2 and TRBJ2-7; the match to TRBD1 covers 8 bases. The junction had 11 bases not matched to a gene; V was cut back by 6 bases and J by 7 bases. The CDR3 is 14 amino acids. Looked up from germline, CDR1 is SNHLY and CDR2 is FYNNEI. This CDR3 is CASRLRTGFGEQYF. The CDR3 DNA sequence: TGTGCCAGCAGACTAAGGACAGGGTTCGGGGAGCAGTACTTC.

About this clone itself: Other DNA sequences in the sample encode the same CDR3. The chain employs TRBV4-2 and TRBJ2-7; 7 nucleotides agree with TRBD2. CDR3 length: 15 amino acids. The V gene's germline CDR1 is LGHNA and CDR2 YNFKEQ. V lost 1 base and J lost 2; bases outside the gene matches: 5. The CDR3 spells CASSQASGPTYEQYF. The CDR3 coding sequence is TGTGCCAGCAGCCAAGCTAGCGGCCCTACCTACGAGCAGTACTTC.

CDR3 sequence: CASSRTEYGYTF. The CDR3 bases are TGTGCCAGCAGCAGGACCGAGTATGGCTACACCTTC. The chain joins TRBV14 to TRBJ1-2, with no clear D. Germline V gives CDR1 SGHDN, CDR2 FVKESK. CDR3 size: 12 residues. Trimming left V 5 bases short and J 5 bases short, with 9 bases between. Looking up the rest from reference TRBV14 and TRBJ1-2 gives the full variable domain: EAGVTQFPSHSVIEKGQTVTLRCDPISGHDNLYWYRRVMGKEIKFLLHFVKESKQDESGMPNNRFLAERTGGTYSTLKVQPAELEDSGVYFCASSRTEYGYTFGSGTRLTVV.

The chain carries TRBV7-2 and TRBJ1-3; tentatively, D is TRBD1 (5 bases). This CDR3 spans 14 amino acids. Germline values: CDR1 SGHTA, CDR2 FQGNSA. V was pared by 0 bases and J by 8 bases, with 11 bases between. The CDR3 bases are TGTGCCAGCAGCTTAGCCTCGCGGGGCGACACCATATATTTT. Its translation: CASSLASRGDTIYF.

As to this clone: One end of the junction varies from germline; a read error may be responsible. The J gene is TRBJ2-1, the V gene TRBV7-6; maybe TRBD2 (5 bases). CDR1 SGHVS and CDR2 FNYEAQ come from the germline V gene. This CDR3 is 13 amino acids long. The CDR3 DNA reads as TGTGCCAGCAGCCACGGGAAGGTGAATGAACAGTTCTTC. Its protein product is CASSHGKVNEQFF.

V is TRBV5-6 and J is TRBJ1-1; TRBD1 agrees at 7 bases. Germline loops: CDR1 SGHDT, CDR2 YYEEEE. The CDR3 is 16 amino acids. The J segment lost 5 bases and the V segment lost 5 bases, leaving 15 bases of the junction unmatched. CDR3 nucleotides: TGTGCCAGCAGTATGTTAGAGACAGGGCCGGGAACTGAAGCTTTCTTT. As protein: CASSMLETGPGTEAFF.

V usage is TRBV18 and J usage is TRBJ1-2; TRBD1 might be the D (5 bases). CDR3 size: 14 residues. The ends were cut back, 2 bases at V and 7 bases at J, with 14 bases in the middle. Germline V gives CDR1 KGHSH, CDR2 LQKENI. CDR3 amino acids: CASSPEGRVGGYTF. The CDR3 region has the DNA TGTGCCAGCTCACCAGAGGGCAGGGTCGGTGGCTACACCTTC. The variable domain in full, completed from reference TRBV18 and TRBJ1-2, reads NAGVMQNPRHLVRRRGQEARLRCSPMKGHSHVYWYRQLPEEGLKFMVYLQKENIIDESGMPKERFSAEFPKEGPSILRIQQVVRGDSAAYFCASSPEGRVGGYTFGSGTRLTVV.

The V and J genes are TRBV29-1 and TRBJ2-5; either TRBD1 or TRBD2 may supply D (5 bases each). Germline values: CDR1 SQVTM, CDR2 ANQGSEA. V was trimmed by 8 bases and J by 9 bases, leaving 22 bases between them. The CDR3 runs 13 residues. The CDR3 coding sequence is TGCAGCTTCAAGGAGGAATGGACATTGGCCCAGTACTTC. Its protein is CSFKEEWTLAQYF.

This sequence joins TRBV30 and TRBJ1-1; possible D gene TRBD1, 5 bases. The CDR3 is made up of 13 amino acids. V lost 4 bases, J lost 1 base, and 10 bases lay in between. Germline CDR1 reads GTSNPN; CDR2 reads SVGIG (reference sequence). The CDR3 DNA reads TGTGCCTGGACGAGACAGTGGAACACTGAAGCTTTCTTT. Protein sequence: CAWTRQWNTEAFF. The full variable domain, in which reference TRBV30 and TRBJ1-1 provide the parts outside the CDR3, is SQTIHQWPATLVQPVGSPLSLECTVEGTSNPNLYWYRQAAGRGLQLLFYSVGIGQISSEVPQNLSASRPQDRQFILSSKKLLLSDSGFYLCAWTRQWNTEAFFGQGTRLTVV.

The V and J genes are TRBV6-6 and TRBJ2-5; 8 bases map to TRBD1. This CDR3 has 14 residues. V dropped 3 bases and J dropped 4; count of bases not matched to a gene: 4. Looked up from germline, CDR1 is MNHNY and CDR2 is SVGAGI (reference sequence). The CDR3 coding sequence is TGTGCCAGCAGTTATCTTGGGACAGGAGAGACCCAGTACTTC. Protein product: CASSYLGTGETQYF.

This chain joins TRBV19 and TRBJ2-1; TRBD1 is a possible D gene (5 bases). V was cut by 4 bases and J by 0 bases, with 13 bases left in between. This CDR3 contains 16 residues. Germline values: CDR1 LNHDA, CDR2 SQIVND (reference sequence). CDR3 nucleotides: TGTGCCAGTAGTACGCCAGGGCGTAGCTCCTACAATGAGCAGTTCTTC. It specifies CASSTPGRSSYNEQFF. Based on the CDR3 plus reference TRBV19 and TRBJ2-1, the full variable domain is DGGITQSPKYLFRKEGQNVTLSCEQNLNHDAMYWYRQDPGQGLRLIYYSQIVNDFQKGDIAEGYSVSREKKESFPLTVTSAQKNPTAFYLCASSTPGRSSYNEQFFGPGTRLTVL.